A single T cell receptor beta chain is shown here with its context. The antigen remains unidentified. The data were taken from a study of cytomegalovirus exposure and HLA in healthy donors. Study-wide results and caveats: In terms of immune exposure information, only CMV serostatus was available.

Primers: 60 Vbeta forward and 13 Jbeta reverse. TCRdb's copy holds only in-frame clones and misses some; the assay was immunoSEQ multiplex PCR. Among 120,000 or so clones listed, about 73% were seen once. CDR1 is SGDLS and CDR2 is YYNGEE in the germline V gene. This CDR3 has 15 residues. Unmatched junction bases numbered 2, after V lost 0 bases and J lost 3 bases. This clonotype was obtained from a woman in her thirties or forties in good health and CMV-seronegative. This chain connects TRBV9 to TRBJ1-2; TRBD1 aligns across 10 bases. The sequencing input was PBMCs. The CDR3 is CASSVEGQGYYGYTF. DNA of the CDR3: TGTGCCAGCAGCGTAGAGGGACAGGGGTACTATGGCTACACCTTC.